This T cell receptor (beta chain) was observed in a study of cytomegalovirus exposure and HLA in healthy donors. About the research overall: Among the 398 donors who were genotyped, roughly 85% fell in the genetic ancestry cluster that is associated with self-reported Caucasian donors.

To note about this clone: The antigen is not known.

The CDR3 is 15 residues long. Germline V CDR1 and CDR2: SGHTA, FQGNSA. The trim removed 0 bases at V and 4 bases at J, leaving 3 bases unmatched. The PCR ran on 60 Vbeta and 13 Jbeta primers. Produced via immunoSEQ multiplex PCR; TCRdb's table is partial and in-frame only. The data hold approximately 130,000 clones, with about 75% observed a single time. Broader study findings: Rates of TCR association differed by HLA locus in a later analysis, with DRB1 highest and HLA-C lowest. In a later analysis, HLA-associated TCR beta chains were more clonally expanded than equally common others. Productive status was seen about 90% or about 30% of the time for most TCR beta V segments in an earlier analysis.

The sample comprised PBMCs. The receptor's source is a woman aged 35 to 49 in good health and CMV-seronegative. The chain couples TRBV7-2 to TRBJ1-2; 9 bases agree with TRBD1. Written as DNA, the CDR3 is TGTGCCAGCAGCTTAGCCGGGACAGGGCTCTATGGCTACACCTTC. Translated, it gives CASSLAGTGLYGYTF.